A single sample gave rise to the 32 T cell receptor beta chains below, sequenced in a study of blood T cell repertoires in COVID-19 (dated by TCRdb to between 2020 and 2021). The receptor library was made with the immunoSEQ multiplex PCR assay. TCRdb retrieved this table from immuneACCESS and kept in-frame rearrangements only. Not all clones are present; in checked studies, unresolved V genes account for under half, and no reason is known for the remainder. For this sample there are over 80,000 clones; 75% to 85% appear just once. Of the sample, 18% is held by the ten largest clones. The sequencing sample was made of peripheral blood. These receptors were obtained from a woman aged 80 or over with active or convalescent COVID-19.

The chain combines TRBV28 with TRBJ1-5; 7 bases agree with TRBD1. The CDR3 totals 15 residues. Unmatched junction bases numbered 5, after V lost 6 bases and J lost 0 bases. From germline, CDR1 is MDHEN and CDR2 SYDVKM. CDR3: CASSGTAYSNQPQHF. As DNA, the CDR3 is TGTGCCAGCAGCGGGACAGCGTATAGCAATCAGCCCCAGCATTTT.

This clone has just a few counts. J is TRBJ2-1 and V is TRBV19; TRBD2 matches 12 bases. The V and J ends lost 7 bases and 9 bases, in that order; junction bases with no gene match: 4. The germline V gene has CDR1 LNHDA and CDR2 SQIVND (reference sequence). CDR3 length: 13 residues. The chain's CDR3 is CASMASGRGEQFF. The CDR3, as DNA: TGTGCCAGTATGGCTAGCGGGAGGGGTGAGCAGTTCTTC. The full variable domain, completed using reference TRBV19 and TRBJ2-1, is DGGITQSPKYLFRKEGQNVTLSCEQNLNHDAMYWYRQDPGQGLRLIYYSQIVNDFQKGDIAEGYSVSREKKESFPLTVTSAQKNPTAFYLCASMASGRGEQFFGPGTRLTVL.

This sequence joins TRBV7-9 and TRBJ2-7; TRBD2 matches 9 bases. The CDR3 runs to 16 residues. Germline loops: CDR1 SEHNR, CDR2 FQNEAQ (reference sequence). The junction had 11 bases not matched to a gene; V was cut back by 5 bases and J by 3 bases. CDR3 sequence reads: CASSTYGLASFYEQYF. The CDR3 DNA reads TGTGCCAGCAGCACCTACGGACTAGCGTCATTCTACGAGCAGTACTTC.

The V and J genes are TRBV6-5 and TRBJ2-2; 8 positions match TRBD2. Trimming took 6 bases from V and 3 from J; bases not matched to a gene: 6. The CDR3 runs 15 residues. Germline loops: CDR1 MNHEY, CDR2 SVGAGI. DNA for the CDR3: TGTGCCAGCAGCCAACTAGCGGCTTACACCGGGGAGCTGTTTTTT. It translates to CASSQLAAYTGELFF.

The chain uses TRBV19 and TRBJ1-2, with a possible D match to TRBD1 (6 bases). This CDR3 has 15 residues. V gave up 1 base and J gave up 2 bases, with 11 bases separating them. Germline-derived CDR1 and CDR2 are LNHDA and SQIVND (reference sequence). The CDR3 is CASSIARGANYGYTF. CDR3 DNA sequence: TGTGCCAGTAGTATAGCCCGGGGGGCGAACTATGGCTACACCTTC.

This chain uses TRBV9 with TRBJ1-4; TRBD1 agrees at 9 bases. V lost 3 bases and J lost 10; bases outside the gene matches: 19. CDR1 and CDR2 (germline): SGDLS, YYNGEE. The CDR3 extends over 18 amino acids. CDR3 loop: CASSASGTGRMGLGKLFF. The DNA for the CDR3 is TGTGCCAGCAGCGCCTCCGGGACAGGGCGAATGGGGCTCGGAAAACTGTTTTTT.

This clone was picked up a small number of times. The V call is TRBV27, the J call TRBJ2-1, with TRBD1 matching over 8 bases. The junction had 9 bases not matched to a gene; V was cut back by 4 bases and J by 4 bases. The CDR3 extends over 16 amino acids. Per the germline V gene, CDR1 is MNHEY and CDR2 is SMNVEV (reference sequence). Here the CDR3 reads CASSSDRVKGYNEQFF. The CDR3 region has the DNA TGTGCCAGCAGTTCGGACAGGGTAAAAGGGTACAATGAGCAGTTCTTC.

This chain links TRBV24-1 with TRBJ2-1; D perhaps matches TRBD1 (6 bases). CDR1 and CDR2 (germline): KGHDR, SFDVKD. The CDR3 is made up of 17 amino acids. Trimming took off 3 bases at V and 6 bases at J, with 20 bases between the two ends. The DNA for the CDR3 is TGTGCCACCAGTGATGCGTCAGCAGGGGTAAAGGTCAATGAGCAGTTCTTC. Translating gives CATSDASAGVKVNEQFF.

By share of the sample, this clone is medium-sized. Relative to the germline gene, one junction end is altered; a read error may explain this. In nucleotides, the CDR3 is TGTGCCAGCAGCTTCGTAGCGGGAGCGGGCGGGGAGCTGTTTTTT. Protein: CASSFVAGAGGELFF. The chain is built from TRBV5-1 and TRBJ2-2; 9 nucleotides line up with TRBD2. The germline V gene encodes CDR1 SGHRS and CDR2 YFSETQ. The CDR3 is 15 amino acids.

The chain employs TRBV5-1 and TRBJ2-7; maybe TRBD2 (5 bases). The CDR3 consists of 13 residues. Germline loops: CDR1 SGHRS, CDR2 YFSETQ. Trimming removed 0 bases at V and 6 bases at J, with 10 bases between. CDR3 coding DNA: TGCGCCAGCAGCTTGGGGACCCGGGGCGAGCAGTACTTC. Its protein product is CASSLGTRGEQYF.

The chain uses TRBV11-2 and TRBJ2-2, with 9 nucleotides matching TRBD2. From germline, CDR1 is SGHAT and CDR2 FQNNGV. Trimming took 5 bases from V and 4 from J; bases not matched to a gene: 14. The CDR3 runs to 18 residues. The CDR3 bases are TGTGCCAGCAGCCAACTAAGTGGCGGGAGGGGCTTCACCGGGGAGCTGTTTTTT. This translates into CASSQLSGGRGFTGELFF.

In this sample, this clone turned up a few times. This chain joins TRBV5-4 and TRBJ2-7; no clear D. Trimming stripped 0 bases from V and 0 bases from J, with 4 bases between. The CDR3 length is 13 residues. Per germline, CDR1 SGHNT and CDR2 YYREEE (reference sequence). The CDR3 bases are TGTGCCAGCAGCTTGGACTTCTCCTACGAGCAGTACTTC. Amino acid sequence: CASSLDFSYEQYF.

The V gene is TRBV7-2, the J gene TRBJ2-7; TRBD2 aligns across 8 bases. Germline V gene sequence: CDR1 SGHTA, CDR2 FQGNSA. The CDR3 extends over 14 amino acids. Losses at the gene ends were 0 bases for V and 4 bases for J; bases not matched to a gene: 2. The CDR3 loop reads CASSLAGRGYEQYF. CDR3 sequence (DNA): TGTGCCAGCAGCTTAGCCGGGAGGGGTTACGAGCAGTACTTC.

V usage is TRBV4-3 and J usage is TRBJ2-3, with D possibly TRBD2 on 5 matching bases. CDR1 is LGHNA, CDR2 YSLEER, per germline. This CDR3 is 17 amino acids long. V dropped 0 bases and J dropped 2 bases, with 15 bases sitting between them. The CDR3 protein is CASSQDGPGRHTDTQYF. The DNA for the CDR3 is TGCGCCAGCAGCCAAGATGGGCCGGGAAGACACACAGATACGCAGTATTTT.

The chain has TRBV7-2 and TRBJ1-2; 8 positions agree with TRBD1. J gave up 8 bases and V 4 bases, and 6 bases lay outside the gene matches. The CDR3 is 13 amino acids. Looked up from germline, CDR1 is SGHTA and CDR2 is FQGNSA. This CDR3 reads CASSSDRGRGYTF. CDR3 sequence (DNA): TGTGCCAGCAGCTCCGACAGGGGCAGGGGCTACACCTTC.

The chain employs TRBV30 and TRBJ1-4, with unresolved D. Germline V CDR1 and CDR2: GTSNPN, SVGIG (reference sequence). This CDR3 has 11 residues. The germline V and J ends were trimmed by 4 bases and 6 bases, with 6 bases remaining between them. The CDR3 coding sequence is TGTGCCTGGACCCGCGATGAAAAACTGTTTTTT. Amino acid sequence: CAWTRDEKLFF.

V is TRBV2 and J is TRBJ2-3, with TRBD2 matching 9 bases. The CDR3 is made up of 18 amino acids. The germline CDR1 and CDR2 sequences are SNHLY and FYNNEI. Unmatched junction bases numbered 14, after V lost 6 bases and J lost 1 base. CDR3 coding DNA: TGTGCCAGCAGCACAGCGGGGGGACGGGGCCCGGGCACAGATACGCAGTATTTT. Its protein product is CASSTAGGRGPGTDTQYF.

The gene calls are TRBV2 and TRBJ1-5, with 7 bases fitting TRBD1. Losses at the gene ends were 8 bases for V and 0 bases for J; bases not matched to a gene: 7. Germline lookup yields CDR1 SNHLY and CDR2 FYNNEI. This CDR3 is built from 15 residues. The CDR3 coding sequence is TGTGCCAGCGCCCCAGGGGGGAATAGCAATCAGCCCCAGCATTTT. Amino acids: CASAPGGNSNQPQHF.

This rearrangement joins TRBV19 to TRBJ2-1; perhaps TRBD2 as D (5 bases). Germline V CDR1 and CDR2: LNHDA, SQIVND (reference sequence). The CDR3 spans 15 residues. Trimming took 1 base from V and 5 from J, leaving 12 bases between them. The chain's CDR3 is CASSIGASLNNEQFF. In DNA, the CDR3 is TGTGCCAGTAGTATAGGGGCTAGCCTAAACAATGAGCAGTTCTTC.

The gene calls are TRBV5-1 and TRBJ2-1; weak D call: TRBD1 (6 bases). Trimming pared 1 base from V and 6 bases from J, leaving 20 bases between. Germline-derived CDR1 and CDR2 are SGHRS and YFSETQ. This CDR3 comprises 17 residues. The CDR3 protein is CASSLPVQGLGLNEQFF. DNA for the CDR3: TGCGCCAGCAGCTTGCCCGTTCAGGGGCTGGGGCTCAATGAGCAGTTCTTC. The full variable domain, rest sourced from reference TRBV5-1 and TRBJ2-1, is KAGVTQTPRYLIKTRGQQVTLSCSPISGHRSVSWYQQTPGQGLQFLFEYFSETQRNKGNFPGRFSGRQFSNSRSEMNVSTLELGDSALYLCASSLPVQGLGLNEQFFGPGTRLTVL.

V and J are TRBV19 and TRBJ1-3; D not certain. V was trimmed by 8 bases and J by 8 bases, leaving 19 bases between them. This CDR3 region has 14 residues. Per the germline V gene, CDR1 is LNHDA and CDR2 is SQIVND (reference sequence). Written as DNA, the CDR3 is TGTGCCAGTGGGGATTCGAGGGCAAGGGACACCATATATTTT. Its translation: CASGDSRARDTIYF.

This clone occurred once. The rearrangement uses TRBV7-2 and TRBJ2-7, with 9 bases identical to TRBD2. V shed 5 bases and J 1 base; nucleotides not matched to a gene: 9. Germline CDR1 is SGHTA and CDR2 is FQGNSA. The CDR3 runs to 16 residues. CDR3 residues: CASSPFSGSGSYEQYF. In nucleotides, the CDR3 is TGTGCCAGCAGCCCCTTTAGCGGGAGTGGATCCTACGAGCAGTACTTC.

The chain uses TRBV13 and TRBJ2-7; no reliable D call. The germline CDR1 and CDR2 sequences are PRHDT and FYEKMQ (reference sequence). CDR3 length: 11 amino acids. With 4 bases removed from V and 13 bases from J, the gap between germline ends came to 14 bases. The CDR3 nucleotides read TGTGCCAGCAGCTCAACTAAGGTCCAATACTTC. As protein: CASSSTKVQYF.

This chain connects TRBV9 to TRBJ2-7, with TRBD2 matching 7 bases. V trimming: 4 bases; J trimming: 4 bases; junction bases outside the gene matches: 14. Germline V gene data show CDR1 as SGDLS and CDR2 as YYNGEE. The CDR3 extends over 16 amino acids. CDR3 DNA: TGTGCCAGCAGCCCCGCCCACGGCGGGGGTCGATACGAGCAGTACTTC. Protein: CASSPAHGGGRYEQYF.

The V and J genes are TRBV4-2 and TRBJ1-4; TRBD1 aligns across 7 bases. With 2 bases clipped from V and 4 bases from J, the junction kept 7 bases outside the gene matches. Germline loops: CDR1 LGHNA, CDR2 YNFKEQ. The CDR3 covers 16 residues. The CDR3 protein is CASSQQTGMNNEKLFF. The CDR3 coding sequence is TGTGCCAGCAGCCAACAGACAGGGATGAATAATGAAAAACTGTTTTTT.

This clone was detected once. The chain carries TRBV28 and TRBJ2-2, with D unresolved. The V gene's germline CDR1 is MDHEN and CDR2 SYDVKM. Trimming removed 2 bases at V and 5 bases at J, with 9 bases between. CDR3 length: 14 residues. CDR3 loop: CASSLLGVTGELFF. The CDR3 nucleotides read TGTGCCAGCAGTTTACTAGGAGTGACCGGGGAGCTGTTTTTT.

CDR3 loop: CASSSPGGNGYTF. In nucleotides, the CDR3 is TGTGCCAGCAGTTCTCCGGGAGGGAATGGCTACACCTTC. The chain links TRBV28 to TRBJ1-2, with D unclear. There are 13 residues in the CDR3. Deletions cut 4 bases from V and 6 bases from J, with 12 bases between. Germline V gene data show CDR1 as MDHEN and CDR2 as SYDVKM.

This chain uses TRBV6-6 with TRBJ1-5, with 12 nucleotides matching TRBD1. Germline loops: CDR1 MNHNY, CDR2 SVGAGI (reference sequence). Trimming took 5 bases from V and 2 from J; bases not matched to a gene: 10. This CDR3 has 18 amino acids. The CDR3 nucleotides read TGTGCCAGCAGTCCCGGGACAGGGGGCGGGTCGGGCAATCAGCCCCAGCATTTT. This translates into CASSPGTGGGSGNQPQHF.

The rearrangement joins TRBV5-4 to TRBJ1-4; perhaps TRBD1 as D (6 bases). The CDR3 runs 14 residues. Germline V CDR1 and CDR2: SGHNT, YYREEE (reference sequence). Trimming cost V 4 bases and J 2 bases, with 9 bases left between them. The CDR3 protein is CASSLDRTNEKLFF. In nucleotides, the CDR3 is TGTGCCAGCAGCCTCGACAGGACTAATGAAAAACTGTTTTTT.

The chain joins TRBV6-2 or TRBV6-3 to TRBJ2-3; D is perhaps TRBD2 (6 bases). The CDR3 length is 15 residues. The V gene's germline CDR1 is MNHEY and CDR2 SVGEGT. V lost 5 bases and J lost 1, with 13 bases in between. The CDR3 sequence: CASSTYQRGTDTQYF. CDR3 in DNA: TGTGCCAGCAGTACCTATCAGCGGGGCACAGATACGCAGTATTTT.

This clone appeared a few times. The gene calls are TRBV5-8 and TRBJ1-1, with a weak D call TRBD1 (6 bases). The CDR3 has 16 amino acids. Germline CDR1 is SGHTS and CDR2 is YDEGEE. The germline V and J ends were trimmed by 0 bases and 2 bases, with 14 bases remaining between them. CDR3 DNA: TGTGCCAGCAGCTTGGCCACCGGGACACCCAACACTGAAGCTTTCTTT. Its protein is CASSLATGTPNTEAFF.

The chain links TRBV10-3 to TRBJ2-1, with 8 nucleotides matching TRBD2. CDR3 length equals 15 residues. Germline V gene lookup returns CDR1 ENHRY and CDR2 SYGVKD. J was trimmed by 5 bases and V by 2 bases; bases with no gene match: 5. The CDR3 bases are TGTGCCATCAGTGAGCCCGGGGGGGCTCACAATGAGCAGTTCTTC. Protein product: CAISEPGGAHNEQFF.